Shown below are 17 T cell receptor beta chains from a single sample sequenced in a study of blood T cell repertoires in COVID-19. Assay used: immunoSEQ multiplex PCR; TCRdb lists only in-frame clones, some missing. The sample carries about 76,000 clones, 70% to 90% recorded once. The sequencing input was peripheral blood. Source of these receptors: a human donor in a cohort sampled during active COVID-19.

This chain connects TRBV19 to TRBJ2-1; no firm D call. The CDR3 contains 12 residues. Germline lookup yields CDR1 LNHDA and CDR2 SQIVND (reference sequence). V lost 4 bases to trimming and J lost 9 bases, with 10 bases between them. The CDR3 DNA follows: TGTGCCAGTAGTAGGCCCTGGTGTGAGCAGTTCTTC. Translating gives CASSRPWCEQFF.

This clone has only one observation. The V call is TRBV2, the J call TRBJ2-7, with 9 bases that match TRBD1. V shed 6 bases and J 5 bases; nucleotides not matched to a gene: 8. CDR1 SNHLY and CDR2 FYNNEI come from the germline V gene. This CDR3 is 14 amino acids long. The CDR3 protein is CASRAGTGRDEQYF. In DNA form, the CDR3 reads TGTGCCAGCAGGGCCGGGACAGGGAGGGACGAGCAGTACTTC.

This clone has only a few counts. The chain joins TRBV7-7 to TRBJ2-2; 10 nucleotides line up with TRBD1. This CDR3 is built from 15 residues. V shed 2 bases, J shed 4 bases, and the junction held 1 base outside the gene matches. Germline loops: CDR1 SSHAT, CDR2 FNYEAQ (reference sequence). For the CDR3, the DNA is TGTGCCAGCAGCTTAAGGACAGGGGGCACCGGGGAGCTGTTTTTT. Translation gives CASSLRTGGTGELFF.

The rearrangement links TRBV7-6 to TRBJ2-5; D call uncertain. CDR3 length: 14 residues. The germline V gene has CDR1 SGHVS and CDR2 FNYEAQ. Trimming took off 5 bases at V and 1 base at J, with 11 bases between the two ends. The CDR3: CASSPTSFQETQYF. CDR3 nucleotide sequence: TGTGCCAGCAGCCCGACAAGCTTCCAAGAGACCCAGTACTTC.

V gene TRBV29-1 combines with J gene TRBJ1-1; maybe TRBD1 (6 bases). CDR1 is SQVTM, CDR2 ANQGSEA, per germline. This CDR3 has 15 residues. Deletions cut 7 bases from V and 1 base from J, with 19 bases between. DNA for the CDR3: TGCAGCGCCTATAGGGGGTACATTAAGAACACTGAAGCTTTCTTT. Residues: CSAYRGYIKNTEAFF.

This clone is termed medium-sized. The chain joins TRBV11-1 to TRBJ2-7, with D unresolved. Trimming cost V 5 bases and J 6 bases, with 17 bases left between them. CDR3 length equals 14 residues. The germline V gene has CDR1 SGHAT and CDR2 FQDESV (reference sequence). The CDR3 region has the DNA TGTGCCAGCAGCCTAGAACCGACACGCCGCGAGCAGTACTTC. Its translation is CASSLEPTRREQYF.

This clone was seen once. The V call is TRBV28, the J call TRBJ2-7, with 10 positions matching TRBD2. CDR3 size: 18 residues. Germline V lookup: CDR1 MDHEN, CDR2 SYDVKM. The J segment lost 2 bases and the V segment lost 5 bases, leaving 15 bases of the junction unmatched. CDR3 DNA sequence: TGTGCCAGCAGTCCTATCCGGGCAATAGCGGGAGGTACCTACGAGCAGTACTTC. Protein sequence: CASSPIRAIAGGTYEQYF.

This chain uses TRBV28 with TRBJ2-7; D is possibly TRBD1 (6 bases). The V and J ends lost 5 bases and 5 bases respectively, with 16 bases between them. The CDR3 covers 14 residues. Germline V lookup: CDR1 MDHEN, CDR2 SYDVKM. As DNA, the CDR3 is TGTGCCAGCAGTCTCCAGGGGATTTTCAACGAGCAGTACTTC. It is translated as CASSLQGIFNEQYF.

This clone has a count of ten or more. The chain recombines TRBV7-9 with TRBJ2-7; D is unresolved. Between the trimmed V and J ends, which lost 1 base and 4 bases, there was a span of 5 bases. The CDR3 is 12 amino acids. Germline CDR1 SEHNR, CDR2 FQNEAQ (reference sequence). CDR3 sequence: CASSLGAYEQYF. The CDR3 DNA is TGTGCCAGCAGCTTAGGGGCATACGAGCAGTACTTC.

CDR3 coding DNA: TGTGCCAGCAAAGAGGGGGCACACACCGGGGAGCTGTTTTTT. Protein: CASKEGAHTGELFF. The chain links TRBV7-2 to TRBJ2-2; 7 bases align to TRBD1. Trimming took 7 bases from V and 3 from J; bases not matched to a gene: 5. This CDR3 comprises 14 residues. Germline lookup yields CDR1 SGHTA and CDR2 FQGNSA.

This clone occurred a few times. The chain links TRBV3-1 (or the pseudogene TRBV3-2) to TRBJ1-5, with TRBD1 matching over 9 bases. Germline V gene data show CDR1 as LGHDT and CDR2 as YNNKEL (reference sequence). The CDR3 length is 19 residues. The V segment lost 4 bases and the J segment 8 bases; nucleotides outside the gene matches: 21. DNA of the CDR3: TGTGCCAGCAGCCGAGGGACAGGGTTATCCTGGCGGTTTATGGAGCCCCAGCATTTT. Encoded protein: CASSRGTGLSWRFMEPQHF.

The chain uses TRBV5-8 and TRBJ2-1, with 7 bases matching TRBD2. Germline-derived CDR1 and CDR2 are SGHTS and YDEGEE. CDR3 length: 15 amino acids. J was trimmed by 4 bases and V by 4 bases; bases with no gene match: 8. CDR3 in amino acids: CASSHRGGRYNEQFF. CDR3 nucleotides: TGTGCCAGCAGCCACCGGGGAGGGAGATACAATGAGCAGTTCTTC.

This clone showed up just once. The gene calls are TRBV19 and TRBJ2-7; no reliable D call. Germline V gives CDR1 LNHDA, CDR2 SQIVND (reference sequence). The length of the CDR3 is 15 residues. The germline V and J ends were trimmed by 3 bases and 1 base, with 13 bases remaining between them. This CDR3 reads CASSIGGLESYEQYF. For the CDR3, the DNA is TGTGCCAGTAGTATCGGCGGATTGGAATCCTACGAGCAGTACTTC. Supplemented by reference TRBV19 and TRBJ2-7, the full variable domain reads DGGITQSPKYLFRKEGQNVTLSCEQNLNHDAMYWYRQDPGQGLRLIYYSQIVNDFQKGDIAEGYSVSREKKESFPLTVTSAQKNPTAFYLCASSIGGLESYEQYFGPGTRLTVT.

This CDR3 reads CASSVERGVSGTQYF. The CDR3, as DNA: TGTGCCAGCAGCGTTGAGCGGGGGGTCTCTGGGACCCAGTACTTC. The rearrangement uses TRBV9 and TRBJ2-5; the match to TRBD2 covers 9 bases. V was pared by 2 bases and J by 7 bases, with 9 bases of the junction left unmatched. CDR3 length equals 15 residues. Germline CDR1 is SGDLS and CDR2 is YYNGEE.

In nucleotides, the CDR3 is TGTGCCAGCAGTTTCCTGCTCCGGGTTCTGGCCTACAATGAGCAGTTCTTC. Protein sequence: CASSFLLRVLAYNEQFF. The chain employs TRBV28 and TRBJ2-1; D not certain. The germline gives CDR1 MDHEN, CDR2 SYDVKM. V was shortened by 3 bases and J by 2 bases, with 17 bases between the two germline ends. The CDR3 extends over 17 amino acids.

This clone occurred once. In DNA form, the CDR3 reads TGTGCCAGCAGCTTAACTAGCGGGAATGAAAAACTGTTTTTT. It specifies CASSLTSGNEKLFF. The V and J genes are TRBV7-3 and TRBJ1-4; D not resolved. Trimming removed 0 bases from V and 5 bases from J, with 7 bases in between. This CDR3 spans 14 amino acids. In germline, CDR1 is SGHTA, CDR2 FQGTGA.

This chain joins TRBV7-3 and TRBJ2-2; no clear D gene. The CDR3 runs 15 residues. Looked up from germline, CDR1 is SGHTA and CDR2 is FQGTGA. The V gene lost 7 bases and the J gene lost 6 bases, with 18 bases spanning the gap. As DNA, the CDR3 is TGTGCCAGCACCCCCGGCGGTCGGTCACCCGGGGAGCTGTTTTTT. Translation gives CASTPGGRSPGELFF. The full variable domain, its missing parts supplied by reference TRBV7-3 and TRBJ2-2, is GAGVSQTPSNKVTEKGKYVELRCDPISGHTALYWYRQSLGQGPEFLIYFQGTGAADDSGLPNDRFFAVRPEGSVSTLKIQRTERGDSAVYLCASTPGGRSPGELFFGEGSRLTVL.